This TCR beta chain stems from a study of a mutant IDH1 vaccine in newly diagnosed glioma. The CDR3 covers 14 residues. With 0 bases removed from V and 9 bases from J, the gap between germline ends came to 15 bases. CDR1 is GTSNPN, CDR2 SVGIG, per germline (reference sequence). Time point reported: week 35, safety follow-up. The study gave 300 ug of mutant IDH1 20-mer peptide per vaccine dose, with topical imiquimod. This clone was picked up one time. Its target is unknown. Sequencing was performed with immunoSEQ multiplex PCR; in TCRdb, only in-frame clones are kept and a portion is missing. The top ten clones hold under 4.5% of a sample with about 54,000 clones, 80% to 85% of them seen once.

The specimen was PBMCs, collected from a glioma patient whose treatment included an IDH1 peptide vaccine. This receptor was obtained from a woman between 18 and 30 years old with glioma. This chain uses TRBV30 with TRBJ2-4; D may match TRBD1 or TRBD2 (5 bases each). CDR3 DNA sequence: TGTGCCTGGAGTGTACGGGGCAGGGACGGCATTCAGTACTTC. This encodes CAWSVRGRDGIQYF.